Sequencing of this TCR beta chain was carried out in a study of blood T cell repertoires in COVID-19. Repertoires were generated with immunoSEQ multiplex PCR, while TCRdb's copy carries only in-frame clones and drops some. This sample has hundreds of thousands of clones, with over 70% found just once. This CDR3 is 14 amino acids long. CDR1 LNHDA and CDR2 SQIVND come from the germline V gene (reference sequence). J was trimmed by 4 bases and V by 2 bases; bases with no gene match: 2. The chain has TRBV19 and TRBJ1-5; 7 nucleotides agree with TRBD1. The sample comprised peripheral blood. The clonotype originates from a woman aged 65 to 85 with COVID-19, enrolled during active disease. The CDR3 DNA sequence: TGTGCCAGTAGTATATTACAGGGGAATCAGCCCCAGCATTTT. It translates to CASSILQGNQPQHF.